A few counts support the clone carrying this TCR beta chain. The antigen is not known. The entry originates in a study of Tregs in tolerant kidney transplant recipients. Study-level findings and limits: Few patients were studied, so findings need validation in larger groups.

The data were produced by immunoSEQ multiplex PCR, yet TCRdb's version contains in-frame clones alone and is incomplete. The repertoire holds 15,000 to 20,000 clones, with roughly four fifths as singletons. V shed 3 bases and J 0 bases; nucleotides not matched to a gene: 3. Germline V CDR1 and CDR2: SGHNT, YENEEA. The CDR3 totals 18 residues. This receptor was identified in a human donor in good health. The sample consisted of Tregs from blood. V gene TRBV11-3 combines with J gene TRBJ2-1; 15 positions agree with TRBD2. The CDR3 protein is CASSLGTSGGSSYNEQFF. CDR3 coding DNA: TGTGCCAGCAGCTTGGGGACTAGCGGGGGGAGCTCCTACAATGAGCAGTTCTTC.